Listed here are 29 T cell receptor beta chains from one sample, sequenced in a study of monozygotic twins with inflammatory bowel disease. One entry per CDR3 protein, without DNA, is what TCRdb gives after re-calling the 5' RACE reads. Recorded for this sample: more than 300,000 distinct CDR3 sequences. The specimen sequenced was blood. These receptors all stem from a human donor with ulcerative colitis or Crohn's disease, or a healthy co-twin of an affected twin (not recorded which).

The chain employs TRBV7-9 and TRBJ1-2; TCRdb picks TRBD1, but there is no DNA to check that call. Germline assignment: CDR1 SEHNR and CDR2 FQNEAQ (reference sequence). CDR3 length: 14 residues. The CDR3 loop reads CASSYGTEQGGYTF. Using reference TRBV7-9 and TRBJ1-2 for the parts outside the CDR3, the full variable domain is DTGVSQNPRHKITKRGQNVTFRCDPISEHNRLYWYRQTLGQGPEFLTYFQNEAQLEKSRLLSDRFSAERPKGSFSTLEIQRTEQGDSAMYLCASSYGTEQGGYTFGSGTRLTVV.

The gene calls are TRBV12-3 or TRBV12-4 and TRBJ2-5; TCRdb's D call, TRBD2, is unchecked because there is no DNA. The CDR3 is 15 residues long. This CDR3 reads CASKVSTSMLGTQYF.

The CDR3 is CASSLSGTRGYGGQPQHF. The chain joins TRBV10-2 to TRBJ1-5; there is no DNA to check the TCRdb D call of TRBD1. This CDR3 contains 18 residues. CDR1 and CDR2 from the germline V gene are WSHSY and SAAADI.

The chain joins TRBV15 to TRBJ1-1; TCRdb's D call, TRBD1, is unchecked because there is no DNA. This CDR3 contains 15 residues. CDR1 and CDR2 (germline): LNHNV, YYDKDF (reference sequence). The CDR3 loop reads CATSRDATVNTEAFF. Variable domain in full (rest from reference TRBV15 and TRBJ1-1): DAMVIQNPRYQVTQFGKPVTLSCSQTLNHNVMYWYQQKSSQAPKLLFHYYDKDFNNEADTPDNFQSRRPNTSFCFLDIRSPGLGDTAMYLCATSRDATVNTEAFFGQGTRLTVV.

The chain has TRBV18 and TRBJ2-3. The germline V gene encodes CDR1 KGHSH and CDR2 LQKENI. The CDR3 covers 15 residues. CDR3 in amino acids: CASSTVGGNTDTQYF.

The rearrangement links TRBV4-3 to TRBJ2-1; TCRdb names TRBD1, which stays unverified in the absence of DNA. CDR3 length: 16 residues. The germline gives CDR1 LGHNA, CDR2 YSLEER. This CDR3 reads CASSHKGQGIRNEQFF.

V is TRBV7-2 and J is TRBJ2-3; the D call from TCRdb, TRBD2, cannot be confirmed without DNA. The germline V gene has CDR1 SGHTA and CDR2 FQGNSA. This CDR3 has 15 amino acids. CDR3 in amino acids: CASNLPLAGGDTQYF.

The chain joins TRBV7-8 to TRBJ1-2. The CDR3 extends over 14 amino acids. Germline values: CDR1 SGHVS, CDR2 FQNEAQ. The CDR3 spells CASSLAGRNHGYTF.

The V gene is TRBV10-1, the J gene TRBJ2-3; TCRdb names TRBD2, which stays unverified in the absence of DNA. In germline, CDR1 is WNHNN, CDR2 SYGVQD (reference sequence). CDR3 length: 16 amino acids. CDR3 residues: CASSVGLAGGLDTQYF.

The genes are TRBV12-5 and TRBJ2-5; TCRdb reports TRBD2, a call that lacks DNA to check it against. CDR3 length: 16 amino acids. In germline, CDR1 is LGHNT, CDR2 FRNRAP. The CDR3 sequence: CASGLGQTGGVETQYF.

This chain connects TRBV4-3 to TRBJ2-1; TCRdb's D call of TRBD2 is untestable without DNA. The germline V gene encodes CDR1 LGHNA and CDR2 YSLEER. This CDR3 comprises 14 residues. The CDR3 loop is CASSQDSEGNEQFF.

This chain uses TRBV27 with TRBJ2-2; TCRdb gives TRBD1 as the D gene, but with no DNA this cannot be confirmed. This CDR3 is 16 amino acids long. CDR1 is MNHEY and CDR2 is SMNVEV in the germline V gene (reference sequence). CDR3 amino acids: CATQLRTGSFNGELFF.

The chain uses TRBV20-1 and TRBJ2-6. This CDR3 comprises 15 residues. In germline, CDR1 is DFQATT, CDR2 SNEGSKA (reference sequence). Here the CDR3 reads CSAMDGSSGANVLTF.

V and J are TRBV28 and TRBJ1-2. Germline CDR1 is MDHEN and CDR2 is SYDVKM. The CDR3 length is 13 residues. The CDR3 sequence is CASRPTGNHGYTF.

This chain links TRBV7-8 with TRBJ2-6; TCRdb picks TRBD1, but there is no DNA to check that call. Germline CDR1 is SGHVS and CDR2 is FQNEAQ. The CDR3 has 17 residues. Here the CDR3 reads CASSLVSGNSGANVLTF.

V gene TRBV18 combines with J gene TRBJ2-7. The CDR3 is made up of 15 amino acids. Germline assignment: CDR1 KGHSH and CDR2 LQKENI. CDR3 residues: CASSPQGHGTYEQYF.

The CDR3 spells CASSYGTSRRETQYF. The genes are TRBV6-5 and TRBJ2-5; the D call of TRBD2 rests on TCRdb alone, since no DNA is present to check it. There are 15 residues in the CDR3. In germline, CDR1 is MNHEY, CDR2 SVGAGI.

This chain uses TRBV12-3 or TRBV12-4 with TRBJ2-7; lacking DNA, the TRBD2 call made by TCRdb goes unchecked. The CDR3 runs to 15 residues. CDR3 protein: CASSPGTRRSYEQYF.

The chain joins TRBV10-3 to TRBJ2-1. The CDR3 covers 14 residues. Germline V gene data show CDR1 as ENHRY and CDR2 as SYGVKD. This CDR3 reads CAIRESSSYNEQFF.

The chain combines TRBV20-1 with TRBJ2-4; the TCRdb D gene call, TRBD1, has no DNA to confirm it. The CDR3 spans 16 residues. The germline gives CDR1 DFQATT, CDR2 SNEGSKA (reference sequence). The CDR3 protein is CSARDSWQGGKNIQYF.

The gene calls are TRBV9 and TRBJ2-1; TCRdb's D gene call, TRBD2, goes unchecked for lack of DNA. The CDR3 runs 16 residues. Germline lookup yields CDR1 SGDLS and CDR2 YYNGEE. CDR3 in amino acids: CASSAGLGGGYNEQFF.

The chain joins TRBV6-6 to TRBJ2-2; lacking DNA, the TRBD1 call made by TCRdb goes unchecked. The CDR3 runs 14 residues. From germline, CDR1 is MNHNY and CDR2 SVGAGI (reference sequence). The CDR3: CASRTGRNTGELFF.

J is TRBJ2-5 and V is TRBV27; TCRdb reports TRBD2, a call that lacks DNA to check it against. Germline V lookup: CDR1 MNHEY, CDR2 SMNVEV (reference sequence). The CDR3 has 14 amino acids. The CDR3 sequence: CASSLGRKGDERYF.

This rearrangement joins TRBV4-2 to TRBJ2-2; TCRdb returns TRBD2, unconfirmable since there is no DNA. Germline CDR1 is LGHNA and CDR2 is YNFKEQ. The CDR3 is 16 amino acids. CDR3 sequence: CASRNTGAGDTGELFF.

V gene TRBV19 combines with J gene TRBJ1-1. The CDR3 sequence is 14 residues long. Per the germline V gene, CDR1 is LNHDA and CDR2 is SQIVND (reference sequence). CDR3 sequence reads: CASRRWDRNTEAFF. Together with reference TRBV19 and TRBJ1-1, the CDR3 gives the full variable domain: DGGITQSPKYLFRKEGQNVTLSCEQNLNHDAMYWYRQDPGQGLRLIYYSQIVNDFQKGDIAEGYSVSREKKESFPLTVTSAQKNPTAFYLCASRRWDRNTEAFFGQGTRLTVV.

The chain couples TRBV10-3 to TRBJ1-1. This CDR3 region has 15 residues. CDR1 ENHRY and CDR2 SYGVKD come from the germline V gene. The CDR3 loop reads CAISESGGRRTEAFF.

The genes are TRBV6-5 and TRBJ2-1; the D call from TCRdb, TRBD2, cannot be confirmed without DNA. CDR1 is MNHEY and CDR2 is SVGAGI in the germline V gene. The CDR3 is 13 amino acids. The CDR3 sequence is CASSRYPGDEQFF.

The chain couples TRBV12-3 or TRBV12-4 to TRBJ2-7; TCRdb selects TRBD1, and the lack of DNA leaves this call unchecked. CDR3 length: 11 amino acids. The CDR3 protein is CASSLGRQGYF.

V gene TRBV5-6 combines with J gene TRBJ2-5; TCRdb's D call of TRBD2 is untestable without DNA. The CDR3 consists of 19 residues. From germline, CDR1 is SGHDT and CDR2 YYEEEE. This chain's CDR3 is CASSLGWREIPAHQETQYF.